This entry lists 26 T cell receptor beta chains sequenced from one sample in a study of blood T cell repertoires in COVID-19 (dated by TCRdb to the early 2020s). Receptor libraries were prepared by the immunoSEQ multiplex PCR assay. Sourced from immuneACCESS, this table was stored by TCRdb with only in-frame sequences that have V and J called. A share of the clones is absent; for the studies checked, an unresolved V gene accounts for under half, and the remainder has no known explanation. The sample table holds approximately 300,000 clones, of which approximately 84% were seen once. The ten top clones hold approximately 15% of the sample. The sequenced material came from peripheral blood. These receptors were taken from a person aged 65 to 79 with COVID-19, enrolled during active disease.

The genes are TRBV24-1 and TRBJ1-5, with no clear D. The CDR3 covers 14 residues. Trimming pared 6 bases from V and 7 bases from J, leaving 15 bases between. CDR1 is KGHDR, CDR2 SFDVKD, per germline. CDR3: CATSPPSRTQPQHF. The CDR3 bases are TGTGCCACCAGTCCCCCTAGTCGAACACAGCCCCAGCATTTT.

The chain joins TRBV9 to TRBJ1-2; TRBD1 matches at 7 bases. The CDR3 length is 14 residues. After removal of 4 bases from V and 4 bases from J, the junction contained 7 bases not matched to a gene. Germline V gene data show CDR1 as SGDLS and CDR2 as YYNGEE. The CDR3 spells CASSPTGAFYGYTF. Written as DNA, the CDR3 is TGTGCCAGCAGCCCTACAGGGGCTTTCTATGGCTACACCTTC.

This clone was recorded many times. The V call is TRBV7-9, the J call TRBJ1-5; the match to TRBD1 covers 8 bases. Germline V gives CDR1 SEHNR, CDR2 FQNEAQ (reference sequence). Trimming at V came to 3 bases and at J to 0 bases, leaving 7 bases not matched to a gene. There are 17 residues in the CDR3. This CDR3 is CASSLAGGPYSNQPQHF. The CDR3 DNA reads TGTGCCAGCAGCTTGGCAGGGGGCCCTTATAGCAATCAGCCCCAGCATTTT.

The rearrangement links TRBV19 to TRBJ1-1; D is unresolved. Germline V gives CDR1 LNHDA, CDR2 SQIVND (reference sequence). V was shortened by 5 bases and J by 0 bases, with 10 bases between the two germline ends. This CDR3 has 14 amino acids. The CDR3 here is CASSYFSLNTEAFF. In DNA form, the CDR3 reads TGTGCCAGTAGTTACTTCTCCTTGAACACTGAAGCTTTCTTT.

This rearrangement joins TRBV30 to TRBJ1-2, with 8 positions matching TRBD1. V was clipped by 7 bases and J by 2 bases; unmatched bases: 6. This CDR3 is 13 amino acids long. Per germline, CDR1 GTSNPN and CDR2 SVGIG (reference sequence). CDR3 region: CALNRGLNYGYTF. In DNA, the CDR3 is TGTGCCTTGAACAGGGGGTTAAACTATGGCTACACCTTC. Full variable domain (remainder filled in from reference TRBV30 and TRBJ1-2): SQTIHQWPATLVQPVGSPLSLECTVEGTSNPNLYWYRQAAGRGLQLLFYSVGIGQISSEVPQNLSASRPQDRQFILSSKKLLLSDSGFYLCALNRGLNYGYTFGSGTRLTVV.

The chain employs TRBV11-2 and TRBJ2-5; D is possibly TRBD2 (5 bases). The CDR3 length is 15 residues. V lost 2 bases, J lost 4 bases, and 14 bases lay in between. Germline V gene sequence: CDR1 SGHAT, CDR2 FQNNGV. The CDR3 DNA reads TGTGCCAGCAGCTTATCCGAGGGCCCGGGAGAGACCCAGTACTTC. Translation: CASSLSEGPGETQYF.

The rearrangement joins TRBV5-1 to TRBJ2-2, with TRBD2 as a possible D gene (6 bases). The germline CDR1 and CDR2 sequences are SGHRS and YFSETQ. This CDR3 has 16 residues. V was clipped by 4 bases and J by 1 base, with 14 bases between them. This CDR3 reads CASSQVGGGNTGELFF. The CDR3 coding sequence is TGCGCCAGCAGCCAAGTCGGGGGTGGGAACACCGGGGAGCTGTTTTTT.

This clone was counted only a few times. This rearrangement joins TRBV10-1 to TRBJ2-7; 7 nucleotides match TRBD1. This CDR3 is 16 amino acids long. Germline V gene data show CDR1 as WNHNN and CDR2 as SYGVQD (reference sequence). After removal of 6 bases from V and 0 bases from J, the junction contained 11 bases not matched to a gene. CDR3 in DNA: TGCGCCAGCAGCCGTGCTCCGGGACAGATCTCCTACGAGCAGTACTTC. It translates to CASSRAPGQISYEQYF.

This clone was observed a single time. The rearrangement joins TRBV27 to TRBJ2-7, with 9 bases lining up with TRBD1. The trim removed 5 bases at V and 3 bases at J, leaving 8 bases unmatched. The CDR3 is 15 residues long. Germline CDR1 and CDR2: MNHEY and SMNVEV (reference sequence). The CDR3, as DNA: TGTGCCAGCAGTGTCCGGGACAGGGTTTACTACGAGCAGTACTTC. This codes for CASSVRDRVYYEQYF.

The chain uses TRBV7-3 and TRBJ2-1, with 7 bases matching TRBD2. The CDR3 extends over 14 amino acids. Unmatched junction bases numbered 4, after V lost 3 bases and J lost 5 bases. Germline loops: CDR1 SGHTA, CDR2 FQGTGA. The CDR3 nucleotides are TGTGCCAGCAGCTTCCGCGGGGGAAACAATGAGCAGTTCTTC. Its protein product is CASSFRGGNNEQFF.

The CDR3 here is CASRGVAGLANTGELFF. CDR3 DNA: TGTGCCAGCAGAGGGGTCGCGGGGCTCGCGAACACCGGGGAGCTGTTTTTT. V gene TRBV5-5 combines with J gene TRBJ2-2; TRBD2 is a possible D gene (6 bases). The CDR3 extends over 17 amino acids. Germline CDR1 SGHKS, CDR2 YYEKEE (reference sequence). The V end was cut by 5 bases, the J end by 0 bases, with 17 bases between.

CDR3 coding DNA: TGTGCCAGCAGCTTGGACAGTACCTACGAGCAGTACTTC. Amino acid sequence: CASSLDSTYEQYF. The chain combines TRBV6-2 or TRBV6-3 with TRBJ2-7; tentative D call: TRBD1 (6 bases). This CDR3 is 13 amino acids long. Between the trimmed V and J ends, which lost 6 bases and 2 bases, there was a span of 11 bases. Per germline, CDR1 MNHEY and CDR2 SVGEGT.

This chain uses TRBV5-1 with TRBJ2-7, with 8 bases fitting TRBD2. Germline V lookup: CDR1 SGHRS, CDR2 YFSETQ. CDR3 length: 15 amino acids. V was pared by 2 bases and J by 0 bases, with 4 bases of the junction left unmatched. The DNA for the CDR3 is TGCGCCAGCAGCTTCATCGGGGGGGCCTCCTACGAGCAGTACTTC. It yields the protein CASSFIGGASYEQYF.

CDR3 amino acids: CASSARTGNTGELFF. The DNA for the CDR3 is TGTGCCAGCAGCGCGAGGACAGGGAACACCGGGGAGCTGTTTTTT. This sequence joins TRBV11-1 and TRBJ2-2; TRBD1 aligns across 7 bases. CDR3 length equals 15 residues. Looked up from germline, CDR1 is SGHAT and CDR2 is FQDESV (reference sequence). Trimming at V came to 5 bases and at J to 1 base, leaving 4 bases not matched to a gene.

J is TRBJ1-3 and V is TRBV30; possibly TRBD1 for D (6 bases). V lost 7 bases, J lost 0 bases, and 13 bases lay in between. CDR3 size: 14 residues. CDR1 and CDR2 (germline): GTSNPN, SVGIG (reference sequence). The CDR3 loop is CASGGAGSGNTIYF. CDR3 nucleotides: TGTGCCTCGGGGGGGGCCGGCTCTGGAAACACCATATATTTT.

This clone was detected only a few times. The V call is TRBV29-1, the J call TRBJ2-5; 9 bases are shared with TRBD1. CDR1 and CDR2 (germline): SQVTM, ANQGSEA. This CDR3 region has 14 residues. Trimming took 7 bases from V and 5 from J; bases not matched to a gene: 11. CDR3 nucleotides: TGCAGCGCCATGGACAGGGGCCATGGGGAGACCCAGTACTTC. Amino acids: CSAMDRGHGETQYF.

This chain uses TRBV7-3 with TRBJ2-1; 12 positions match TRBD1. Germline trimming cut 0 bases from V and 0 bases from J; bases unmatched to any gene: 3. The germline gives CDR1 SGHTA, CDR2 FQGTGA. This CDR3 comprises 18 residues. The DNA for the CDR3 is TGTGCCAGCAGCTTAACGGGACAGGGGGCGAGCTCCTACAATGAGCAGTTCTTC. Translating gives CASSLTGQGASSYNEQFF.

The chain joins TRBV6-6 to TRBJ2-7, with 7 bases lining up with TRBD1. Losses at the gene ends were 5 bases for V and 3 bases for J; bases not matched to a gene: 10. In germline, CDR1 is MNHNY, CDR2 SVGAGI (reference sequence). The CDR3 spans 15 residues. The CDR3 nucleotides are TGTGCCAGCAGTCCAGGGACGGGACAGTTCTACGAGCAGTACTTC. Amino acids: CASSPGTGQFYEQYF.

This rearrangement joins TRBV6-5 to TRBJ2-3, with TRBD2 matching over 11 bases. Germline assignment: CDR1 MNHEY and CDR2 SVGAGI. The CDR3 runs 15 residues. V lost 6 bases, J lost 5 bases, and 7 bases stayed unmatched. CDR3 DNA sequence: TGTGCCAGCAGGAGTCCTCTAGCGGGGGGAGATACGCAGTATTTT. Residues: CASRSPLAGGDTQYF.

This sequence joins TRBV7-3 and TRBJ2-5; D call uncertain. Trimming shortened V by 5 bases and J by 5 bases, and 12 bases separated the two germline ends. Germline V gene data show CDR1 as SGHTA and CDR2 as FQGTGA. The CDR3 runs 13 residues. CDR3: CASSPALGETQYF. The CDR3 DNA reads TGTGCCAGCAGCCCGGCGCTAGGCGAGACCCAGTACTTC.

The chain has TRBV7-8 and TRBJ1-2; D ambiguous. The germline V gene has CDR1 SGHVS and CDR2 FQNEAQ. The CDR3 runs to 18 residues. The V end lost 1 base, the J end lost 4 bases, and 22 bases lay between the germline ends. The CDR3 DNA reads TGTGCCAGCAGCTTAGGAGCTTTGAGGATGAGTACCCTCTATGGCTACACCTTC. It codes for CASSLGALRMSTLYGYTF.

The chain links TRBV28 to TRBJ2-7, with 7 nucleotides matching TRBD1. The CDR3 consists of 20 residues. CDR1 is MDHEN, CDR2 SYDVKM, per germline. V gave up 5 bases and J gave up 3 bases; unmatched junction bases: 25. The CDR3 sequence: CASSAALLPPVDRVGYEQYF. DNA of the CDR3: TGTGCCAGCAGTGCCGCATTGTTGCCGCCGGTCGACAGGGTAGGCTACGAGCAGTACTTC.

The gene calls are TRBV2 and TRBJ2-2, with TRBD2 matching 10 bases. Germline V gene sequence: CDR1 SNHLY, CDR2 FYNNEI. V lost 8 bases to trimming and J lost 5 bases; unmatched junction nucleotides: 5. This CDR3 is built from 14 residues. The CDR3 here is CASDMGLATGELFF. In DNA, the CDR3 is TGTGCCAGCGACATGGGACTAGCGACCGGGGAGCTGTTTTTT.

This clone was counted between two and nine times. The rearrangement uses TRBV30 and TRBJ1-2, with a tentative D call TRBD1 (6 bases). Per germline, CDR1 GTSNPN and CDR2 SVGIG (reference sequence). The CDR3 sequence is 16 residues long. With 1 base removed from V and 5 bases from J, the gap between germline ends came to 20 bases. CDR3 in amino acids: CAWSERDIYPRYGYTF. CDR3 nucleotide sequence: TGTGCCTGGAGTGAAAGGGACATCTATCCTAGATATGGCTACACCTTC.

The chain carries TRBV25-1 and TRBJ2-7; TRBD2 agrees at 8 bases. The length of the CDR3 is 12 residues. Per the germline V gene, CDR1 is MGHDK and CDR2 is SYGVNS. V shed 8 bases, J shed 3 bases, and the junction held 3 bases outside the gene matches. The DNA of the CDR3 is TGTGCCAGCGGGCGGGGGGACTACGAGCAGTACTTC. Translated, it gives CASGRGDYEQYF.

This chain uses TRBV3-1 (or the pseudogene TRBV3-2) with TRBJ2-7, with D possibly matching TRBD2 (6 bases). V was clipped by 3 bases and J by 3 bases, with 15 bases between them. Germline CDR1 LGHDT, CDR2 YNNKEL (reference sequence). This CDR3 has 15 residues. The CDR3 DNA follows: TGTGCCAGCAGCCAGGGGCCCCCGGACTACTACGAGCAGTACTTC. This translates into CASSQGPPDYYEQYF.